The 4 T cell receptor beta chains presented below share a single source sample, sequenced in a study of cytomegalovirus exposure and HLA in healthy donors. The PCR ran on 60 Vbeta and 13 Jbeta primers. Assay used: immunoSEQ multiplex PCR; TCRdb lists only in-frame clones, some missing. In all, the sample yields fewer than 150,000 clones. Sequencing used PBMCs. The receptors derive from a young man in good health and CMV-seronegative.

V and J are TRBV5-6 and TRBJ2-5; no clear D. CDR1 SGHDT and CDR2 YYEEEE come from the germline V gene. V dropped 6 bases and J dropped 2 bases, with 17 bases sitting between them. CDR3 length equals 15 residues. Written as DNA, the CDR3 is TGTGCCAGCACAAGAACCCCCGAGGTTCAAGAGACCCAGTACTTC. Amino acid sequence: CASTRTPEVQETQYF.

The V call is TRBV6-1, the J call TRBJ2-5; no definite D call. CDR3 length equals 14 residues. The germline CDR1 and CDR2 sequences are MNHNS and SASEGT. The V gene lost 4 bases and the J gene lost 2 bases, with 11 bases spanning the gap. CDR3 coding DNA: TGTGCCAGCAGTGGAACGACACCTCAAGAGACCCAGTACTTC. Its translation: CASSGTTPQETQYF.

The chain combines TRBV6-1 with TRBJ1-2; D ambiguous. The CDR3 covers 12 residues. V was cut by 7 bases and J by 6 bases, with 12 bases left in between. Germline V lookup: CDR1 MNHNS, CDR2 SASEGT. The CDR3 DNA reads TGTGCCAGCAACCCCTATTATAATGGCTACACCTTC. Its translation: CASNPYYNGYTF.

This rearrangement joins TRBV5-5 to TRBJ2-1; D may be TRBD1 (6 bases). This CDR3 spans 14 amino acids. V dropped 4 bases and J dropped 2 bases, with 10 bases sitting between them. CDR1 is SGHKS and CDR2 is YYEKEE in the germline V gene (reference sequence). This CDR3 is CASSRPGAYNEQFF. CDR3 sequence (DNA): TGTGCCAGCAGCCGGCCAGGGGCCTACAATGAGCAGTTCTTC. Filled out from reference TRBV5-5 and TRBJ2-1, the complete variable domain reads DAGVTQSPTHLIKTRGQQVTLRCSPISGHKSVSWYQQVLGQGPQFIFQYYEKEERGRGNFPDRFSARQFPNYSSELNVNALLLGDSALYLCASSRPGAYNEQFFGPGTRLTVL.